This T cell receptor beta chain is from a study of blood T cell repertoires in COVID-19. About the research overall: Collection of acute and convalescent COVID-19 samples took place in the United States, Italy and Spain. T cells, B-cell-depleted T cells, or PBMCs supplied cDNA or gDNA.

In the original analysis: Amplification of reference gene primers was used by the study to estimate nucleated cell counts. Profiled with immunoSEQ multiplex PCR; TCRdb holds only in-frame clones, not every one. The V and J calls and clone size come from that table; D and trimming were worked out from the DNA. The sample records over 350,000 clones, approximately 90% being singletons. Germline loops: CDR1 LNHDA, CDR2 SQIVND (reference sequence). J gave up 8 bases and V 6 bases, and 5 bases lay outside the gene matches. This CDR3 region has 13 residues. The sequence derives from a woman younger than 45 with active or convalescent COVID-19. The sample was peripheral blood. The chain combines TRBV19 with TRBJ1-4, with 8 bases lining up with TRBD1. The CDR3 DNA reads TGTGCCAGTAGCGACAGGGGTGGGGAAAAACTGTTTTTT. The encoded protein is CASSDRGGEKLFF. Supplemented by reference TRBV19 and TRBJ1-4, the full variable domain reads DGGITQSPKYLFRKEGQNVTLSCEQNLNHDAMYWYRQDPGQGLRLIYYSQIVNDFQKGDIAEGYSVSREKKESFPLTVTSAQKNPTAFYLCASSDRGGEKLFFGSGTQLSVL.